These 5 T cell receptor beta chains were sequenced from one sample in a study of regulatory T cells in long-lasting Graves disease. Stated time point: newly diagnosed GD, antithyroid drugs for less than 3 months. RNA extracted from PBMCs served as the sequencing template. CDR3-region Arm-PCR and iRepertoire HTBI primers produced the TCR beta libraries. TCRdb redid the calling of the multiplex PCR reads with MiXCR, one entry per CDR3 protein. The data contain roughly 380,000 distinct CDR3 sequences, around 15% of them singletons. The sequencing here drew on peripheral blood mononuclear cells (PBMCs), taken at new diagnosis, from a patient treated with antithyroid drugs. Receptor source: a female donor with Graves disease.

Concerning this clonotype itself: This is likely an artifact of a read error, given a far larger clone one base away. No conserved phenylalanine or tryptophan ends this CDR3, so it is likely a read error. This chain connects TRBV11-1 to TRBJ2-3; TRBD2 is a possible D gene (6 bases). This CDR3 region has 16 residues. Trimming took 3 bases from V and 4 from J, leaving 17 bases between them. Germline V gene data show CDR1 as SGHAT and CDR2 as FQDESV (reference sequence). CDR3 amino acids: CASSFPGGTPPDTQYS. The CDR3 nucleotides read TGTGCCAGCAGCTTCCCCGGCGGGACCCCCCCAGATACGCAGTATTCT.

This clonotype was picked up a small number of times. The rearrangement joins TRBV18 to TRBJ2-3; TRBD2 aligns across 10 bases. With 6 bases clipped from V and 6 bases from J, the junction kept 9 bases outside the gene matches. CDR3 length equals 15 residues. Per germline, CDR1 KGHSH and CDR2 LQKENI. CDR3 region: CASSLVAGGGDTQYF. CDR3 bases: TGTGCCAGCTCCCTCGTAGCGGGAGGAGGGGATACGCAGTATTTT.

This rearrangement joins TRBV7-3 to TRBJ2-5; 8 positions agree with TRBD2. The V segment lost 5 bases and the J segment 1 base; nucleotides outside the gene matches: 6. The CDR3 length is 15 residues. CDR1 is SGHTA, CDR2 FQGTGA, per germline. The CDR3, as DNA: TGTGCCAGCAGCCCTGGGACTAGATTCCAAGAGACCCAGTACTTC. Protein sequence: CASSPGTRFQETQYF.

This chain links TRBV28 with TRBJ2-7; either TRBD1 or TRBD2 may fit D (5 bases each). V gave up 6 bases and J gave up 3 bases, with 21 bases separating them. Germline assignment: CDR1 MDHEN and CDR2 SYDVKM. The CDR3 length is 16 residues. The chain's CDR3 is CASSTTRDGQYYEQYF. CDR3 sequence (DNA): TGTGCCAGCAGCACGACTCGGGACGGACAATACTACGAGCAGTACTTC.

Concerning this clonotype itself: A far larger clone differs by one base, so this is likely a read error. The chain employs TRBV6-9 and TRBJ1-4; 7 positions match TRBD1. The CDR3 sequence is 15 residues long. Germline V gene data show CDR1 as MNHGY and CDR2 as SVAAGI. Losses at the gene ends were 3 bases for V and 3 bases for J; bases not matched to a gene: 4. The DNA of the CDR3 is TGTGCCAGCAGTTACGTCACAGGGGCTAATGAAAAACTGTTTTTT. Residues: CASSYVTGANEKLFF.